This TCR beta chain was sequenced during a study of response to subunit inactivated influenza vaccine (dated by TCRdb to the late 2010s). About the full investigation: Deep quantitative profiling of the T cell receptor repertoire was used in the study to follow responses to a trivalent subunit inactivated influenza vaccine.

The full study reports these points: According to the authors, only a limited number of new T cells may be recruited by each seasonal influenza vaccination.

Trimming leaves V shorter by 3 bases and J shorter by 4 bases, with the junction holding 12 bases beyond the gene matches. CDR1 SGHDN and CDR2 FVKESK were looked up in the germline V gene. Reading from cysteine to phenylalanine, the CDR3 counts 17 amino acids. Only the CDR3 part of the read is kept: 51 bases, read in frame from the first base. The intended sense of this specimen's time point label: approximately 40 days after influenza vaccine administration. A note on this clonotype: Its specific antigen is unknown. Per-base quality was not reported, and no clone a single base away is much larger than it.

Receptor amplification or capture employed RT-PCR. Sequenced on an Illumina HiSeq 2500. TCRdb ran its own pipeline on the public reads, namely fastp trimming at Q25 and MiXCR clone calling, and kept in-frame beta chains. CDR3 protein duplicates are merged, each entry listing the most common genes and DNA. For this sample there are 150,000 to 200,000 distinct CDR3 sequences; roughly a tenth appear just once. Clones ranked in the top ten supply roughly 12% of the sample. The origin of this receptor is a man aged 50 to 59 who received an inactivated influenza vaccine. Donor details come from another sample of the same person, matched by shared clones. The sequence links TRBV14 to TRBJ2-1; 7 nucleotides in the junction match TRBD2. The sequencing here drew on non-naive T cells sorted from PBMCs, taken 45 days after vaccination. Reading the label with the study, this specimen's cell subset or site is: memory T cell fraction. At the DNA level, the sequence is TGTGCCAGCAGCCAGAGAGCGGGGAATACCCTGTACAATGAGCAGTTCTTC. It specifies CASSQRAGNTLYNEQFF.